The clone carrying this T cell receptor (beta chain) has just a few counts. The antigen is undetermined. The data derive from a study of a mutant IDH1 vaccine in newly diagnosed glioma. Study summary: Vaccination began 4-6 weeks post radiotherapy alone, or with temozolomide cycles. Patients got radiotherapy, temozolomide, or both beforehand, and most got both. Whole-study findings and limits: In around 93% of patients, immune responses induced by the vaccine occurred.

As to time point: week 23, last vaccination. The content of each vaccine dose was 300 ug of mutant IDH1 20-mer peptide, and topical imiquimod accompanied it. Data came from immunoSEQ multiplex PCR; TCRdb stores just in-frame clones and leaves some out. The data hold 50,000 to 70,000 clones, with around 80% observed a single time. This CDR3 has 17 residues. Trimming removed 2 bases from V and 2 bases from J; junction bases left unmatched: 7. Germline V gives CDR1 KGHSH, CDR2 LQKENI. The sequence was collected from a woman aged 40 to 49 with glioma. Some clones in this sample may be carry-over from other donors' samples. The source was PBMCs, collected from a glioma patient whose treatment included an IDH1 peptide vaccine. The chain joins TRBV18 to TRBJ2-3; TRBD2 matches 10 bases. The CDR3 region is CASSPRLAGAHTDTQYF. The CDR3 bases are TGTGCCAGCTCACCAAGGCTAGCGGGGGCCCACACAGATACGCAGTATTTT.